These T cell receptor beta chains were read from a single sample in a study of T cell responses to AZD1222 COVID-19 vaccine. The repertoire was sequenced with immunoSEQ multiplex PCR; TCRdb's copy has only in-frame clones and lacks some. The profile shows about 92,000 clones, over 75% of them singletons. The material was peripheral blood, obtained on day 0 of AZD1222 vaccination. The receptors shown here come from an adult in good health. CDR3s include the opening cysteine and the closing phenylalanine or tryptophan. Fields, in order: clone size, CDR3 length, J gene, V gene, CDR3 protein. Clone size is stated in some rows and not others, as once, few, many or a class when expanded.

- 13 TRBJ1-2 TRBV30 CAWSGNRASGYTF
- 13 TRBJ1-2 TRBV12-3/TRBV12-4 CASSSQEGYGYTF
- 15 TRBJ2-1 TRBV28 CASSSTGTRIGEQFF
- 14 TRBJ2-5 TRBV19 CASSDRGPTETQYF
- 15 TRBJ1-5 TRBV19 CASSIDRGGNQPQHF
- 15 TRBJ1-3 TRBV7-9 CASSPGTSSGNTIYF
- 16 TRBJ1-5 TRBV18 CASSSDRLWSNQPQHF
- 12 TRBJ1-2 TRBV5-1 CASSVGHYGYTF
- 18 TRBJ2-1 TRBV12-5 CASASEGGLTNSYNEQFF
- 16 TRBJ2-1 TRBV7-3 CASSPQGASGSGEQFF
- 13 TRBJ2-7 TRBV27 CASFNRETYEQYF
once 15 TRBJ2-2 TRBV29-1 CSVEKPPANTGELFF
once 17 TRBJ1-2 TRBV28 CASSFSVTKKALYGYTF
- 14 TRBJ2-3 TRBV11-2 CASSSTSGGDTQYF
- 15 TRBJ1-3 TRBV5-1 CASSLGQGAGNTIYF
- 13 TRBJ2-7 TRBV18 CASSARGGGEQYF
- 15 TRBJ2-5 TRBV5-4 CASSLFVGGPGTQYF
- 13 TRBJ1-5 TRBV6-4 CASSEDPRQPQHF
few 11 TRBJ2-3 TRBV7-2 CASSLGRKQYF
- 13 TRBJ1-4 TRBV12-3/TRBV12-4 CASSFAGNEKLFF
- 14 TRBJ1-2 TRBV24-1 CATSDFRTSYGYTF
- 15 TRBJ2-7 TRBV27 CASSSYRDRKGEQYF
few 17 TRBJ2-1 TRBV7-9 CASRSPTSGTGNNEQFF